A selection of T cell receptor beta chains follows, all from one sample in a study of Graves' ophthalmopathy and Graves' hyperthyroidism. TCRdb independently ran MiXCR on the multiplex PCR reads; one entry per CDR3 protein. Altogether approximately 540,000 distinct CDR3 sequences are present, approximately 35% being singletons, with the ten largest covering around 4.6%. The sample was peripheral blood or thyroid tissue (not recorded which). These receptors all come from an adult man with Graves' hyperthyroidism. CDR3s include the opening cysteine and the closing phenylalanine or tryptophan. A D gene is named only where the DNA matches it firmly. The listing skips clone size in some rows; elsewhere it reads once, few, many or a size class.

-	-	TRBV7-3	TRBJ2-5	CASSLDRSETQYF	TGTGCCAGCAGCTTAGATCGGTCGGAGACCCAGTACTTC
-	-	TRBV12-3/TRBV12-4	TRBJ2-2	CASSLKASGELFF	TGTGCCAGCAGTTTAAAAGCGTCCGGGGAGCTGTTTTTT
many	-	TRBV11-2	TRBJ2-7	CASSLNLDYEQYF	TGTGCCAGCAGCTTGAATCTCGACTACGAGCAGTACTTC
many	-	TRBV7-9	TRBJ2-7	CASSLGTSNEQYF	TGTGCCAGCAGCCTCGGAACTTCTAACGAGCAGTACTTC
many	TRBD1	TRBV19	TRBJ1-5	CASTKTGQFNQPQHF	TGTGCCAGTACCAAAACGGGACAGTTTAATCAGCCCCAGCATTTT
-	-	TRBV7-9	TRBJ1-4	CASSLQASGEKLFF	TGTGCCAGCAGCCTTCAGGCTTCGGGTGAAAAACTGTTTTTT
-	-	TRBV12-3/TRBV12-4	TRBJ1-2	CASSFAGEGYTF	TGTGCCAGCAGTTTTGCCGGGGAAGGCTACACCTTC
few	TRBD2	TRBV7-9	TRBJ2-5	CASSVLGGRGETQYF	TGTGCCAGCAGCGTTCTCGGCGGGAGGGGAGAGACCCAGTACTTC
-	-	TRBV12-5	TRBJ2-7	CASGLDQPYEQYF	TGTGCTAGTGGTTTGGATCAGCCCTACGAGCAGTACTTC
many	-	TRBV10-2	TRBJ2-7	CASSILDEQYF	TGCGCCAGCAGTATTCTCGACGAGCAGTACTTC
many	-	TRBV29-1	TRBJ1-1	CSVEEGSDTEAFF	TGCAGCGTTGAAGAAGGCTCCGACACTGAAGCTTTCTTT
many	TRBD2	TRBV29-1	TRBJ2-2	CSVVGLAGAGELFF	TGCAGCGTTGTAGGACTAGCGGGAGCCGGGGAGCTGTTTTTT
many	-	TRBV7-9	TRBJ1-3	CASSSPGTGNTIYF	TGTGCCAGCAGCTCGCCAGGGACTGGAAACACCATATATTTT
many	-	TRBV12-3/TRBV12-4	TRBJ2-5	CASSRYRGGKETQYF	TGTGCCAGCAGTCGATATCGCGGGGGCAAAGAGACCCAGTACTTC
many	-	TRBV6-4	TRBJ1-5	CASSANDETSNQPQHF	TGTGCCAGCAGTGCCAACGATGAAACTAGCAATCAGCCCCAGCATTTT
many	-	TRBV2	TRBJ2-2	CASSDGPANTGELFF	TGTGCCAGCAGTGACGGTCCTGCGAACACCGGGGAGCTGTTTTTT
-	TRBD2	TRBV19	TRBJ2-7	CASSMMASGRYEQYF	TGTGCCAGTAGTATGATGGCTAGCGGCAGATACGAGCAGTACTTC
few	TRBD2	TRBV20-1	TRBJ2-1	CSARAGGNNEQFF	TGCAGTGCTAGGGCGGGAGGGAACAATGAGCAGTTCTTC
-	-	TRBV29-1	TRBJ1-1	CSLVQGVNTEAFF	TGTAGTTTAGTTCAGGGCGTGAACACTGAAGCTTTCTTT
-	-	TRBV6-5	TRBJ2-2	CASRAGSPTGELFF	TGTGCCAGCAGAGCCGGGTCCCCCACCGGGGAGCTGTTTTTT
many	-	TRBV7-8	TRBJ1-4	CASSLRQPTNEKLFF	TGTGCCAGCAGCTTAAGACAGCCAACTAATGAAAAACTGTTTTTT
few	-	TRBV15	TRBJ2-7	CATSRVGGTTYEQYF	TGTGCCACCAGCAGAGTGGGTGGCACCACCTACGAGCAGTACTTC
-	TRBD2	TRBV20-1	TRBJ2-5	CSGTSVAGVKTQYF	TGCAGCGGGACAAGCGTAGCGGGAGTAAAGACCCAGTACTTC
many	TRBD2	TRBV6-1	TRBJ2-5	CASSGQGTSQETQYF	TGTGCCAGCAGTGGGCAAGGGACTAGCCAAGAGACCCAGTACTTC
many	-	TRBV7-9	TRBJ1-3	CASSSTGSGNTIYF	TGTGCCAGCAGCTCAACAGGGTCTGGAAACACCATATATTTT
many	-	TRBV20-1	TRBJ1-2	CSAREEGDRYYGYTF	TGCAGTGCTAGAGAAGAAGGGGACCGCTACTATGGCTACACCTTC
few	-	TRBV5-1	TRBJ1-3	CASSSSGGAGNTIYF	TGCGCCAGCAGCTCCTCCGGGGGCGCAGGAAACACCATATATTTT
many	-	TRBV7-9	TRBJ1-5	CASSSGDYDQPQHF	TGTGCCAGCAGCTCCGGCGATTACGATCAGCCCCAGCATTTT
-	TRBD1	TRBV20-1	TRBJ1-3	CSASSPRDRAGNTIYF	TGCAGTGCCAGCAGCCCAAGGGACAGGGCAGGAAACACCATATATTTT
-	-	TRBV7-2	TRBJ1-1	CASSLDLAGMNTEAFF	TGTGCCAGCAGCCTAGACCTTGCGGGGATGAACACTGAAGCTTTCTTT
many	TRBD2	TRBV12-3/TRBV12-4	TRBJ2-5	CASSQGLWETQYF	TGTGCCAGCAGCCAGGGACTATGGGAGACCCAGTACTTC
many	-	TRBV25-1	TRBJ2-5	CASSGHRELQTQYF	TGTGCCAGCAGTGGACACAGGGAGTTGCAGACCCAGTACTTC
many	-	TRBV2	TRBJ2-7	CASSRDGKTSYEQYF	TGTGCCAGCAGTCGCGACGGGAAAACCTCCTACGAGCAGTACTTC
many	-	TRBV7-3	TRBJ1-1	CASSLTHTNTEAFF	TGTGCCAGCAGCTTAACTCACACGAACACTGAAGCTTTCTTT
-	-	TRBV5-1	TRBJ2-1	CASSLEGAGVQFF	TGCGCCAGCAGCTTAGAGGGGGCGGGGGTGCAGTTCTTC
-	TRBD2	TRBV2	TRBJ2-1	CASRDSGMSSYNEQFF	TGTGCCAGCCGTGATAGCGGGATGAGCTCCTACAATGAGCAGTTCTTC
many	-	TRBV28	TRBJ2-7	CASSFIGMSSYEQYF	TGTGCCAGCAGTTTCATTGGGATGAGCTCCTACGAGCAGTACTTC
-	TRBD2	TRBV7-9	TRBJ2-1	CASSLGTSGIYNEQFF	TGTGCCAGCAGCTTAGGGACTAGCGGGATCTACAATGAGCAGTTCTTC
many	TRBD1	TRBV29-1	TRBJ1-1	CSVVARGTEAFF	TGCAGCGTTGTCGCCAGGGGGACTGAAGCTTTCTTT
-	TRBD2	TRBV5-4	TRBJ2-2	CASSSATSGRAGELFF	TGTGCCAGCAGCTCAGCGACTAGCGGGAGGGCCGGGGAGCTGTTTTTT
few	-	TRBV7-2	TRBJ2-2	CASSLRWANTGELFF	TGTGCCAGCAGCTTAAGGTGGGCGAACACCGGGGAGCTGTTTTTT
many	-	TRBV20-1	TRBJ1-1	CSARGGLDTEAFF	TGCAGTGCTAGGGGGGGGCTAGACACTGAAGCTTTCTTT
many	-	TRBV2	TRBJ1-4	CASRRQVGANEKLFF	TGTGCCAGCAGAAGACAGGTTGGAGCTAATGAAAAACTGTTTTTT
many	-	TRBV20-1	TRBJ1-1	CSASLKGNTEAFF	TGCAGTGCTAGCTTAAAGGGGAACACTGAAGCTTTCTTT
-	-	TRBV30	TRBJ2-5	CAWIRGRETQYF	TGTGCCTGGATCAGGGGGAGGGAGACCCAGTACTTC
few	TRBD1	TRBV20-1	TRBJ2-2	CSAMSGTGNTGELFF	TGCAGTGCAATGTCCGGGACAGGGAACACCGGGGAGCTGTTTTTT
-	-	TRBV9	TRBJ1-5	CASSAHGGNQPQHF	TGTGCCAGCAGCGCCCATGGGGGGAATCAGCCCCAGCATTTT
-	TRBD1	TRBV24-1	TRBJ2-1	CATSDASGQGRNEQFF	TGTGCCACCAGTGATGCGTCGGGACAGGGTAGGAATGAGCAGTTCTTC
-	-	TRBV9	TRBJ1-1	CASSVGAEAFF	TGTGCCAGCAGCGTAGGGGCCGAAGCTTTCTTT
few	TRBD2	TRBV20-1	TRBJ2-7	CSAISGRGKHEQYF	TGCAGTGCGATTAGCGGGAGGGGTAAACACGAGCAGTACTTC
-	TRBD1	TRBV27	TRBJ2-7	CASSQSWTGEAYEQYF	TGTGCCAGCAGTCAATCCTGGACAGGGGAGGCCTACGAGCAGTACTTC
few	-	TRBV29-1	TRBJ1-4	CSVEDLAFLGVSTNEKLFF	TGTAGCGTTGAAGATCTTGCGTTTTTGGGGGTATCAACTAATGAAAAACTGTTTTTT
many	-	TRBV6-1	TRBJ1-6	CASSEFSLHF	TGTGCCAGCAGTGAATTCAGTCTCCACTTT
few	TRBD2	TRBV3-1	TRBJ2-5	CASSQDQRELSTQYF	TGTGCCAGCAGCCAGGATCAGCGGGAGCTCTCAACCCAGTACTTC